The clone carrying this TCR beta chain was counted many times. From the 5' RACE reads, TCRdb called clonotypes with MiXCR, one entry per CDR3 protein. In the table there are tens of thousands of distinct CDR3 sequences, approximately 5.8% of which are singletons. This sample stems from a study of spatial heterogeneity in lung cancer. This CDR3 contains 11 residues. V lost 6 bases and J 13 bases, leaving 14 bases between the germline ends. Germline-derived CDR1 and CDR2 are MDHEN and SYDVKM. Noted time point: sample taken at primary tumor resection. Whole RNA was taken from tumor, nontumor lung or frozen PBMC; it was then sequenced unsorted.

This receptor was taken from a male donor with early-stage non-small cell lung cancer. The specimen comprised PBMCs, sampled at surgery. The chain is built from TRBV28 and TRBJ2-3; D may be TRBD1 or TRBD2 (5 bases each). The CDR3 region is CASRRRDPKYF. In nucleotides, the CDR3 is TGTGCCAGCAGACGTAGGGACCCCAAGTATTTT.